The 16 T cell receptor beta chains below come from one sample, sequenced in a study of human T cells and chemical hapten exposure. The sample's time point: patch test 3, about 24 weeks after DPC sensitization. Indicated treatment: therapeutic diphenylcyclopropenone sensitization with weekly scalp DPC. MiXCR, run by TCRdb on the RACE reads, gives a single entry per CDR3 protein. The table has tens of thousands of distinct CDR3 sequences, approximately 11% seen once. The sequencing here drew on whole blood, taken in connection with sensitization to the hapten diphenylcyclopropenone (DPC). Every receptor here comes from a woman aged 25 to 39 with alopecia areata. Some clones in this sample may be carry-over from other donors' samples.

This chain joins TRBV20-1 and TRBJ2-5; D not resolved. The CDR3 sequence is 11 residues long. Trimming removed 6 bases from V and 5 bases from J, with 10 bases in between. Germline CDR1 DFQATT, CDR2 SNEGSKA (reference sequence). Here the CDR3 reads CSAPLGETQYF. CDR3 sequence (DNA): TGCAGTGCCCCGTTGGGGGAGACCCAGTACTTC.

This clonotype was detected a few times. The V gene is TRBV7-2, the J gene TRBJ2-7, with 11 nucleotides matching TRBD2. Germline assignment: CDR1 SGHTA and CDR2 FQGNSA. The CDR3 length is 16 residues. J gave up 7 bases and V 5 bases, and 13 bases lay outside the gene matches. CDR3 sequence reads: CASSPRTSGGSGEQYF. CDR3 sequence (DNA): TGTGCCAGCAGCCCGCGAACTAGCGGGGGTAGTGGGGAGCAGTACTTC.

The CDR3 DNA is TGTGCCAGCAGCGAGACTAGCGCGACCTCCGCACGATATACGCAGTATTTT. Encoded protein: CASSETSATSARYTQYF. The V call is TRBV6-2 or TRBV6-3, the J call TRBJ2-3, with 8 bases fitting TRBD2. V was pared by 6 bases and J by 7 bases, with 18 bases of the junction left unmatched. CDR1 MNHEY and CDR2 SVGEGT come from the germline V gene. This CDR3 is built from 17 residues.

This clonotype has just a few counts. The rearrangement joins TRBV28 to TRBJ2-6, with a tentative D call TRBD1 (6 bases). Trimming removed 8 bases at V and 1 base at J, with 15 bases between. The germline CDR1 and CDR2 sequences are MDHEN and SYDVKM. This CDR3 is 16 amino acids long. The CDR3: CASGGTGLSGANVLTF. The CDR3 DNA reads as TGTGCCAGCGGAGGAACAGGGTTATCTGGGGCCAACGTCCTGACTTTC.

This clonotype was seen many times. This chain links TRBV7-6 with TRBJ2-5, with TRBD1 identical over 7 bases. Trimming at V came to 5 bases and at J to 3 bases, leaving 12 bases not matched to a gene. CDR1 is SGHVS, CDR2 FNYEAQ, per germline. CDR3 length: 16 residues. CDR3 nucleotide sequence: TGTGCCAGCAGCGATCAGGGACAGCCAGTGAAAGAGACCCAGTACTTC. Amino acids: CASSDQGQPVKETQYF.

This clonotype was observed a few times. The chain uses TRBV3-1 and TRBJ2-5; a possible D gene is TRBD1 (5 bases). CDR1 and CDR2 (germline): LGHDT, YNNKEL (reference sequence). Trimming removed 1 base from V and 1 base from J, with 19 bases in between. The CDR3 has 18 residues. The CDR3, as DNA: TGTGCCAGCAGCCAAGGGGATTTTGCAGTGGGGCCCCAAGAGACCCAGTACTTC. Its protein product is CASSQGDFAVGPQETQYF.

The chain uses TRBV6-1 and TRBJ2-3, with a weak D call TRBD2 (5 bases). The germline gives CDR1 MNHNS, CDR2 SASEGT. Trimming pared 6 bases from V and 2 bases from J, leaving 15 bases between. The CDR3 spans 15 residues. The CDR3 protein is CASSGGSILTDTQYF. CDR3 in DNA: TGTGCCAGCAGCGGAGGATCAATTCTCACAGATACGCAGTATTTT.

The rearrangement joins TRBV29-1 to TRBJ1-1; D unresolved. Germline values: CDR1 SQVTM, CDR2 ANQGSEA. V gave up 3 bases and J gave up 4 bases, with 24 bases separating them. The CDR3 totals 17 residues. CDR3: CSVERWNRDKVSTEAFF. CDR3 in DNA: TGCAGCGTTGAGAGGTGGAATCGGGATAAGGTTAGCACTGAAGCTTTCTTT.

Many counts were recorded for this clonotype. The J gene is TRBJ2-1, the V gene TRBV2; the match to TRBD2 covers 9 bases. The CDR3 loop spans 12 amino acids. CDR1 is SNHLY, CDR2 FYNNEI, per germline. Trimming removed 6 bases from V and 6 bases from J; junction bases left unmatched: 0. For the CDR3, the DNA is TGTGCCAGCAGGCGGGAGGGCAATGAGCAGTTCTTC. Translating gives CASRREGNEQFF.

This clonotype was counted a few times. V and J are TRBV6-1 and TRBJ1-5; D gene ambiguous. The V and J ends lost 6 bases and 2 bases respectively, with 14 bases between them. From germline, CDR1 is MNHNS and CDR2 SASEGT. This CDR3 region has 15 residues. The CDR3, as DNA: TGTGCCAGCAGGAACAATCGTCTGGGCAATCAGCCCCAGCATTTT. This translates into CASRNNRLGNQPQHF.

Regarding this clonotype: Being one base from a much bigger clone, this may be a read error. The V gene is TRBV6-2 or TRBV6-3, the J gene TRBJ2-7, with D perhaps assigned TRBD1 or TRBD2 (5 bases each). The CDR3 consists of 13 residues. CDR1 and CDR2 from the germline V gene are MNHEY and SVGEGT. The CDR3 spells CASSRDGPYGQYF. As DNA, the CDR3 is TGTGCCAGCAGTCGGGACGGACCCTACGGGCAGTACTTC.

Ten or more counts support this clonotype. The rearrangement links TRBV28 to TRBJ1-4, with TRBD1 as a possible D gene (6 bases). CDR1 is MDHEN, CDR2 SYDVKM, per germline. Between the trimmed V and J ends, which lost 3 bases and 4 bases, there was a span of 12 bases. The CDR3 consists of 15 residues. The CDR3 nucleotides read TGTGCCAGCAGTTTGCGGGGGCTCGGTAATGAAAAACTGTTTTTT. This codes for CASSLRGLGNEKLFF.

This clonotype appeared a few times. At one of its ends the junction is not consistent with the germline gene, which may arise from a read error. This rearrangement joins TRBV20-1 to TRBJ2-7, with a possible D match to TRBD2 (5 bases). The germline V gene has CDR1 DFQATT and CDR2 SNEGSKA (reference sequence). This CDR3 comprises 13 residues. The CDR3 sequence: CNASSTSLISQYF. The CDR3 nucleotides are TGCAATGCTAGCAGCACTAGTCTAATCTCGCAGTACTTC.

This clonotype was detected only a few times. The J gene is TRBJ2-1, the V gene TRBV11-3; D perhaps matches TRBD2 (6 bases). V lost 1 base to trimming and J lost 5 bases, with 6 bases between them. CDR1 and CDR2 from the germline V gene are SGHNT and YENEEA. The CDR3 covers 13 residues. The CDR3 reads CASSLGEDNEQFF. The CDR3 nucleotides read TGTGCCAGCAGCTTAGGGGAGGACAATGAGCAGTTCTTC.

The chain links TRBV6-6 to TRBJ1-3, with a possible D match to TRBD1 (5 bases). From germline, CDR1 is MNHNY and CDR2 SVGAGI (reference sequence). V was cut by 0 bases and J by 0 bases, with 15 bases left in between. CDR3 length equals 18 residues. The CDR3 loop is CASSYSMAGRSSGNTIYF. CDR3 DNA sequence: TGTGCCAGCAGTTACTCTATGGCAGGGAGAAGCTCTGGAAACACCATATATTTT.

V usage is TRBV7-2 and J usage is TRBJ1-5; tentative D call: TRBD1 (6 bases). The CDR3 contains 14 residues. The germline V gene encodes CDR1 SGHTA and CDR2 FQGNSA. V lost 0 bases, J lost 6 bases, and 9 bases lay in between. The CDR3 protein is CASSLAQGGQPQHF. The DNA of the CDR3 is TGTGCCAGCAGCTTAGCACAGGGAGGTCAGCCCCAGCATTTT. Variable domain in full (rest from reference TRBV7-2 and TRBJ1-5): GAGVSQSPSNKVTEKGKDVELRCDPISGHTALYWYRQSLGQGLEFLIYFQGNSAPDKSGLPSDRFSAERTGGSVSTLTIQRTQQEDSAVYLCASSLAQGGQPQHFGDGTRLSIL.